The 9 T cell receptor beta chains reported below all come from one sample, sequenced in a study of OX40 agonist ivuxolimab in advanced cancers. Sequenced by immunoSEQ multiplex PCR; TCRdb stores in-frame clones only, minus some. The sample lists tens of thousands of clones; 75% to 90% were seen once. This specimen consisted of CD4+ or CD8+ T cells sorted from blood, obtained in a trial of the OX40 agonist ivuxolimab. The receptors were sampled from an adult with an advanced solid tumor such as melanoma, head and neck, liver or kidney cancer.

A single count supports this clone. This chain joins TRBV7-9 and TRBJ1-4; D perhaps matches TRBD1 (5 bases). The CDR3 consists of 14 residues. From germline, CDR1 is SEHNR and CDR2 FQNEAQ (reference sequence). The germline V and J ends were trimmed by 5 bases and 7 bases, with 14 bases remaining between them. The CDR3 region has the DNA TGTGCCAGCAGCGCCGCAGCAGGGAGTGAAAAACTGTTTTTT. As protein: CASSAAAGSEKLFF.

The chain links TRBV5-5 to TRBJ1-5, with 10 bases matching TRBD1. CDR1 SGHKS and CDR2 YYEKEE come from the germline V gene (reference sequence). Trimming at V came to 4 bases and at J to 6 bases, leaving 7 bases not matched to a gene. The CDR3 consists of 15 residues. The CDR3 spells CASSRDRGLGQPQHF. The CDR3 region has the DNA TGTGCCAGCAGCCGCGACAGGGGGCTTGGTCAGCCCCAGCATTTT.

The chain carries TRBV6-5 and TRBJ2-2; no reliable D call. V gave up 0 bases and J gave up 4 bases, with 9 bases separating them. The CDR3 is made up of 15 amino acids. Germline loops: CDR1 MNHEY, CDR2 SVGAGI. CDR3 residues: CASSYSTVSTGELFF. The CDR3 DNA sequence: TGTGCCAGCAGTTACTCGACGGTGAGCACCGGGGAGCTGTTTTTT.

V is TRBV5-1 and J is TRBJ2-7; 7 nucleotides line up with TRBD2. The germline V gene has CDR1 SGHRS and CDR2 YFSETQ. Unmatched junction bases numbered 9, after V lost 3 bases and J lost 6 bases. The CDR3 covers 14 residues. The CDR3 is CASSSASGNSEQYF. The CDR3 bases are TGCGCCAGCAGCTCGGCCAGCGGGAACTCCGAGCAGTACTTC. Together with reference TRBV5-1 and TRBJ2-7, the CDR3 gives the full variable domain: KAGVTQTPRYLIKTRGQQVTLSCSPISGHRSVSWYQQTPGQGLQFLFEYFSETQRNKGNFPGRFSGRQFSNSRSEMNVSTLELGDSALYLCASSSASGNSEQYFGPGTRLTVT.

This clone was seen only once. The chain has TRBV6-1 and TRBJ1-2; no reliable D call. The germline gives CDR1 MNHNS, CDR2 SASEGT. Trimming removed 3 bases at V and 0 bases at J, with 11 bases between. The CDR3 spans 15 residues. CDR3 coding DNA: TGTGCCAGCAGTGAGGCCTCCTTTTCTAACTATGGCTACACCTTC. This sequence encodes CASSEASFSNYGYTF.

V is TRBV4-1 and J is TRBJ2-5; tentatively, D is TRBD1 (5 bases). The germline V and J ends were trimmed by 2 bases and 3 bases, with 10 bases remaining between them. The germline V gene has CDR1 MGHRA and CDR2 YSYEKL. The CDR3 sequence is 14 residues long. CDR3 region: CASSQHRPEETQYF. CDR3 sequence (DNA): TGCGCCAGCAGCCAACACAGGCCCGAAGAGACCCAGTACTTC.

V and J are TRBV18 and TRBJ1-5, with a tentative D call TRBD1 (6 bases). Trimming pared 4 bases from V and 0 bases from J, leaving 10 bases between. This CDR3 is 15 amino acids long. Per the germline V gene, CDR1 is KGHSH and CDR2 is LQKENI. The CDR3 sequence is CASSQTGASNQPQHF. As DNA, the CDR3 is TGTGCCAGCTCACAGACAGGAGCTAGCAATCAGCCCCAGCATTTT.

This rearrangement joins TRBV5-8 to TRBJ2-7; tentatively, D is TRBD2 (6 bases). The CDR3 is made up of 16 amino acids. Germline CDR1 and CDR2: SGHTS and YDEGEE. Trimming shortened V by 3 bases and J by 1 base, and 17 bases separated the two germline ends. The CDR3 loop reads CASSSFPTTSSYEQYF. The CDR3 coding sequence is TGTGCCAGCAGCTCATTCCCTACGACTAGTTCCTACGAGCAGTACTTC.

V and J are TRBV7-9 and TRBJ1-1; the D gene is possibly TRBD1 (5 bases). This CDR3 contains 14 residues. The V and J ends lost 4 bases and 1 base respectively, with 10 bases between them. From germline, CDR1 is SEHNR and CDR2 FQNEAQ (reference sequence). CDR3 region: CASSSRVANTEAFF. The CDR3 DNA is TGTGCCAGCAGCTCCAGGGTGGCGAACACTGAAGCTTTCTTT. The whole variable domain, filled in from reference TRBV7-9 and TRBJ1-1, reads DTGVSQNPRHKITKRGQNVTFRCDPISEHNRLYWYRQTLGQGPEFLTYFQNEAQLEKSRLLSDRFSAERPKGSFSTLEIQRTEQGDSAMYLCASSSRVANTEAFFGQGTRLTVV.